The rows below give T cell receptor beta chains drawn from one sample of a study of cytomegalovirus exposure and HLA in healthy donors. Produced via immunoSEQ multiplex PCR; TCRdb's table is partial and in-frame only. The data contain about 43,000 clones, 81% of them seen just once; the ten biggest clones take up roughly 2.5%. Sample: PBMCs. These receptors were collected from a man aged 50 to 60 in good health and CMV-seronegative. The CDR3 runs from the conserved cysteine through the conserved F or W. Each record gives: V gene, J gene, clone size, D gene, CDR3 DNA, CDR3 protein. The D gene is left open where the match is weak. A clone size is listed for some rows: how often the clone was seen (once, few, many), or a class if it is expanded.

TRBV7-9	TRBJ1-1	few	.	TGTTCCAGCAGCGGGGACAAGAACACTGAAGCTTTCTTT	CSSSGDKNTEAFF
TRBV2	TRBJ1-2	.	.	TGTGCCAGCAGTGAACAAAATGGCTACACCTTC	CASSEQNGYTF
TRBV7-6	TRBJ2-2	.	TRBD2	TGTGCCAGCAGCTTCTATAGCGGGAGGGACACCGGGGAGCTGTTTTTT	CASSFYSGRDTGELFF
TRBV29-1	TRBJ2-5	.	.	TGCAGCGTTACACCGGGCATTACAGGTGGGACCCAGTACTTC	CSVTPGITGGTQYF
TRBV5-4	TRBJ2-2	few	TRBD1	TGTGCCAGCAGGAATGCGGGACAGGGCTACACCGGGGAGCTGTTTTTT	CASRNAGQGYTGELFF
TRBV27	TRBJ1-5	.	TRBD1	TGTGCCAGCAGTCCCACAGGGGGGTATCAGCCCCAGCATTTT	CASSPTGGYQPQHF
TRBV5-8	TRBJ2-1	.	TRBD1	TGTGCCAGCAGACAGGGGGCGGGCAATGAGCAGTTCTTC	CASRQGAGNEQFF
TRBV13	TRBJ2-3	.	.	TGTGCCAGCAGCTTAGTGGGGGGAGAAACGCAGTATTTT	CASSLVGGETQYF
TRBV9	TRBJ2-3	few	TRBD2	TGTGCCAGCAGCGTAGCTGAGGTAGCGGGGTTCACAGATACGCAGTATTTT	CASSVAEVAGFTDTQYF
TRBV2	TRBJ1-1	.	.	TGTGCCAACACGTACGAAACTGAAGCTTTCTTT	CANTYETEAFF
TRBV25-1	TRBJ2-1	.	.	TGTGCCACCACCCCAAAGCACTCCCGGGATGAGCAGTTCTTC	CATTPKHSRDEQFF
TRBV4-1	TRBJ1-2	.	.	TGCGCCAGCAGCCAAGTTGGCAGGGGCGGAGGCTACACCTTC	CASSQVGRGGGYTF
TRBV28	TRBJ2-7	.	.	TGTGCCAGCAGTTTAGTACTCGGACGGGGGACCTACGAGCAGTACTTC	CASSLVLGRGTYEQYF
TRBV7-9	TRBJ2-2	.	TRBD2	TGTGCCAGCAGCCAACGGGGGGGCGAGGGCACCGGGGAGCTGTTTTTT	CASSQRGGEGTGELFF
TRBV7-2	TRBJ2-1	.	TRBD2	TGTGCCAGCAGCTCCCGCGAACTAGCGCGTAAGCAGTTCTTC	CASSSRELARKQFF
TRBV6-6	TRBJ2-7	.	.	TGTGCCAGCAGTCTCCCGGACAGCTCCTACGAGCAGTACTTC	CASSLPDSSYEQYF
TRBV28	TRBJ2-7	.	TRBD1	TGTGCCAGCAGACTCTCGACAGGGGGCTCCTACGAGCAGTACTTC	CASRLSTGGSYEQYF
TRBV18	TRBJ1-5	.	.	TGTGCCAGCTCACCCGAACAAGGATTCGGGGGGAATCAGCCCCAGCATTTT	CASSPEQGFGGNQPQHF
TRBV7-6	TRBJ2-7	once	TRBD2	TGTGCCAGCGCCGCGGGGGAAGCTTACGAGCAGTACTTC	CASAAGEAYEQYF
TRBV19	TRBJ1-2	.	.	TGTGCCAGTAGGTCCGCGGGGGCCGCGGCGGTCTATGGCTACACCTTC	CASRSAGAAAVYGYTF
TRBV4-3	TRBJ2-5	.	.	TGCGCCAGCAGCAGCGAACAGGGGACCCAGTACTTC	CASSSEQGTQYF
TRBV6-1	TRBJ1-6	.	TRBD1	TGTGCCAGCAGTGAAGCTTACGGGACAGGCTATTCACCCCTCCACTTT	CASSEAYGTGYSPLHF
TRBV28	TRBJ2-1	.	.	TGTGCCAGCAGCCTTAGAGACTTGAAGCTCTCCTACAATGAGCAGTTCTTC	CASSLRDLKLSYNEQFF
TRBV5-1	TRBJ2-2	.	.	TGCGCCAGCAGTAGGTCTAGGGGGACCTTGAACACCGGGGAGCTGTTTTTT	CASSRSRGTLNTGELFF
TRBV7-9	TRBJ2-1	.	.	TGTGCCAGCAGCCTATCCGGTGGAGAGGAGAATGAGCAGTTCTTC	CASSLSGGEENEQFF
TRBV27	TRBJ1-5	.	.	TGTGCCAGCAGTTCCCGACAGGGCAATCAGCCCCAGCATTTT	CASSSRQGNQPQHF
TRBV5-4	TRBJ1-1	.	.	TGTGCCAGCAGCTTGGAGTACAGCCCTTGGACTGAAGCTTTCTTT	CASSLEYSPWTEAFF
TRBV7-9	TRBJ1-1	.	TRBD1	TGTGCCAGCAGGTGGGGACAGGGCACTGAAGCTTTCTTT	CASRWGQGTEAFF
TRBV18	TRBJ2-1	.	TRBD2	TGTGCCAGCCGGGGGGGGACCGGCTCCTACAATGAGCAGTTCTTC	CASRGGTGSYNEQFF
TRBV14	TRBJ2-2	.	TRBD2	TGTGCCAGCAGCCGACCGGGACTAGCGCGTAACACCGGGGAGCTGTTTTTT	CASSRPGLARNTGELFF
TRBV19	TRBJ2-5	.	TRBD2	TGTGCCAGCTCTGGGCTAGCGGGAGGAGAGACCCAGTACTTC	CASSGLAGGETQYF
TRBV11-1	TRBJ2-7	.	TRBD1	TGTGCCAGCAGCCCCGGGACAGGGCTTAAATTC	CASSPGTGLKF
TRBV11-2	TRBJ1-6	once	.	TGTGCCAGCAGCTTAGGACAGACACCCCTCCACTTT	CASSLGQTPLHF
TRBV11-2	TRBJ2-1	.	.	TGTGCCAGCAGCTTAGGAGCGCGGGGGCTAACTGAGCAGTTCTTC	CASSLGARGLTEQFF
TRBV15	TRBJ2-5	once	TRBD2	TGTGCCACCAGCAGCTCATCCGTAGCGGGGGTGTACCAAGAGACCCAGTACTTC	CATSSSSVAGVYQETQYF
TRBV6-5	TRBJ1-2	.	.	TGTGCCAGCAGCCGCCCGGGGGGACCGGTAGGCTACACCTTC	CASSRPGGPVGYTF
TRBV4-2	TRBJ2-3	.	TRBD1	TGTGCCAGCAGCCCGACAGGGGGCGCGTCAGATACGCAGTATTTT	CASSPTGGASDTQYF
TRBV19	TRBJ2-1	.	.	TGTGCCAGTAGTATTGTTGGGGAGTCCCGTGAGCAGTTCTTC	CASSIVGESREQFF
TRBV30	TRBJ1-2	.	TRBD1	TGTGCCTGGAACCCTCCTCGGACAGGGCCTTACTATGGCTACACCTTC	CAWNPPRTGPYYGYTF
TRBV18	TRBJ1-1	.	.	TGTGCCAGCTCACCGGCAGTGAACACTGAAGCTTTCTTT	CASSPAVNTEAFF
TRBV7-8	TRBJ2-7	.	.	TGTGCCAGCAACGCCAGACAGGCCTACGAGCAGTACTTC	CASNARQAYEQYF
TRBV19	TRBJ2-7	.	TRBD2	TGTGCCACCAGGGGACTAGCGGGAAACTACGAGCAGTACTTC	CATRGLAGNYEQYF
TRBV28	TRBJ1-2	.	TRBD1	TGTGCCAGCAGGTACAGGGGAGTCAACTATGGCTACACCTTC	CASRYRGVNYGYTF
TRBV10-3	TRBJ1-5	.	.	TGTGCCATCAGTGAGGGGGACTATAGCAATCAGCCCCAGCATTTT	CAISEGDYSNQPQHF
TRBV20-1	TRBJ2-3	.	.	TGCAGTGCTAGGGACTTAGGGACGCAGTATTTT	CSARDLGTQYF
TRBV5-6	TRBJ2-7	.	.	TGTGCCAGCAGCTTTGACCCGGCTGGGAGGAACGAGCAGTACTTC	CASSFDPAGRNEQYF
TRBV15	TRBJ1-1	.	TRBD1	TGTGCCACCAGCAGCCGGGACAGACTGAACACTGAAGCTTTCTTT	CATSSRDRLNTEAFF